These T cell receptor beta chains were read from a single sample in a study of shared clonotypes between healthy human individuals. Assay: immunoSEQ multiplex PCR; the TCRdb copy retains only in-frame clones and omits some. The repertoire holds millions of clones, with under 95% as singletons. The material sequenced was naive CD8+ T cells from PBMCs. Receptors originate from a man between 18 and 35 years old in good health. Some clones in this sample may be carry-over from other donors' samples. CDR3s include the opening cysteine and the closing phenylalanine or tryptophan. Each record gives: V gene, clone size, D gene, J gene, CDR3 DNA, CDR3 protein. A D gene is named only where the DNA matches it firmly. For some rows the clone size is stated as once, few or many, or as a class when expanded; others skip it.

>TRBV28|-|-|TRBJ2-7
TGTGCCAGCAGTACCCAGTCGGAGACCCACGAGCAGTACTTC
CASSTQSETHEQYF
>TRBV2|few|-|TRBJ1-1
TGTGCCAGCAGAACAACAGGGAGAAACACTGAAGCTTTCTTT
CASRTTGRNTEAFF
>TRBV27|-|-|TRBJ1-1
TGTGCCAGCAGGGAGGGGCCCATGAACACTGAAGCTTTCTTT
CASREGPMNTEAFF
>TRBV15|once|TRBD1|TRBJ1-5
TGTGCCACCCTTAAGGAGGGGGCCGCCAATCAGCCCCAGCATTTT
CATLKEGAANQPQHF
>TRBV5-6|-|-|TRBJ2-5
TGTGCCAGCAGCTTTGGGGGGCAGAGAGAGACCCAGTACTTC
CASSFGGQRETQYF
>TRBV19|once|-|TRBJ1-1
TGTGCCAGTAGTATGCCATTATCCGACAGGATCGCTGAAGCTTTCTTT
CASSMPLSDRIAEAFF
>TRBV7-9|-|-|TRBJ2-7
TGTGCCAGCAGCTCCCGCTATGGACAGCCCTCCTACGAGCAGTACTTC
CASSSRYGQPSYEQYF
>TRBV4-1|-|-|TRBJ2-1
TGCGCCAGCAGCCGAGAGAGAAGGGGTTCCTACAATGAGCAGTTCTTC
CASSRERRGSYNEQFF
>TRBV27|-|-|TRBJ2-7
TGTGCCAGCAGTCTAAGGGTTTCCTACGAGCAGTACTTC
CASSLRVSYEQYF
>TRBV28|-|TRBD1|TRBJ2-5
TGTGCCAGCAGAGCGACAGGGTTCCAAGAGACCCAGTACTTC
CASRATGFQETQYF
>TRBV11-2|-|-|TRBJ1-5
TGTGCCAGCAGCTTAAATCTCAATCAGCCCCAGCATTTT
CASSLNLNQPQHF
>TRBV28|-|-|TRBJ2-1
TGTGCCAGCAGTTTAGGGGAGCGGTTAGTACGTGAACAGTTCTTC
CASSLGERLVREQFF
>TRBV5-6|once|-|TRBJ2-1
TGTGCCAGCAGCAGGGGTAGGGGGAGTGAGCAGTTCTTC
CASSRGRGSEQFF
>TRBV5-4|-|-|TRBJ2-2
TGTGCCAGCAGAACGACCCCAAATCCGAACACCGGGGAGCTGTTTTTT
CASRTTPNPNTGELFF
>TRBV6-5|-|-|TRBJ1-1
TGTGCCAGCAGTTACACCCCCAAGGGGAACACTGAAGCTTTCTTT
CASSYTPKGNTEAFF
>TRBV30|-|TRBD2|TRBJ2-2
TGTGCCTGGAGTATCGCGGGAGAACCCACCGGGGAGCTGTTTTTT
CAWSIAGEPTGELFF